What follows are 20 T cell receptor beta chains derived from one specimen sequenced in a study of cytomegalovirus exposure and HLA in healthy donors. PCR amplification relied on 60 Vbeta primers (plus 13 Jbeta primers). Here immunoSEQ multiplex PCR was the method, and the copy in TCRdb shows in-frame clones only, minus some. The table includes about 180,000 clones, 80% detected once. The source material was PBMCs. The source is a man aged 25 to 45 in good health and CMV-seropositive.

V is TRBV5-1 and J is TRBJ1-6; the D gene is possibly TRBD1 (5 bases). The CDR3 is 14 amino acids. The germline gives CDR1 SGHRS, CDR2 YFSETQ. V was shortened by 2 bases and J by 7 bases, with 10 bases between the two germline ends. CDR3 sequence reads: CASSFSGNNSPLHF. Here the CDR3 DNA reads TGCGCCAGCAGCTTTTCAGGGAACAATTCACCCCTCCACTTT.

This clone was seen a handful of times. CDR3: CASSDGGSGSPLHF. The CDR3 DNA sequence: TGTGCCAGCAGTGACGGAGGGAGCGGATCACCCCTCCACTTT. V and J are TRBV6-1 and TRBJ1-6; unclear D gene. This CDR3 has 14 residues. Germline CDR1 and CDR2: MNHNS and SASEGT. The V and J ends lost 3 bases and 10 bases respectively, with 13 bases between them.

The chain couples TRBV5-1 to TRBJ2-7, with D unclear. Deletions cut 0 bases from V and 1 base from J, with 14 bases between. Germline lookup yields CDR1 SGHRS and CDR2 YFSETQ. This CDR3 region has 16 residues. CDR3 DNA: TGCGCCAGCAGCTTGGCCCATGACGGGTTGTCCTACGAGCAGTACTTC. Protein sequence: CASSLAHDGLSYEQYF.

Comments on this clone: Other DNA sequences in the same sample also yield this CDR3. The gene calls are TRBV6-1 and TRBJ1-5; TRBD1 is a possible D gene (6 bases). The germline V gene has CDR1 MNHNS and CDR2 SASEGT. V lost 6 bases to trimming and J lost 8 bases, with 17 bases between them. The CDR3 is 14 residues long. The CDR3 region has the DNA TGTGCCAGCAGCGAAATGACTGGGGGCGAGCCCCAGCATTTT. Encoded protein: CASSEMTGGEPQHF.

In this sample, this clone turned up once. The chain employs TRBV18 and TRBJ2-7; D is unclear. V was trimmed by 2 bases and J by 6 bases, leaving 5 bases between them. The CDR3 runs 11 residues. CDR1 is KGHSH and CDR2 is LQKENI in the germline V gene. In DNA, the CDR3 is TGTGCCAGCTCACCAAATATCGAGCAGTACTTC. This sequence encodes CASSPNIEQYF.

This clone appeared a single time. The chain combines TRBV30 with TRBJ2-7; D possibly corresponds to TRBD1 (6 bases). The germline V gene encodes CDR1 GTSNPN and CDR2 SVGIG (reference sequence). The CDR3 extends over 11 amino acids. V lost 8 bases to trimming and J lost 3 bases, with 11 bases between them. This CDR3 reads CAESQGYEQYF. DNA of the CDR3: TGTGCCGAATCACAGGGCTACGAGCAGTACTTC.

This chain connects TRBV28 to TRBJ2-2; 10 bases agree with TRBD2. Germline CDR1 MDHEN, CDR2 SYDVKM. This CDR3 is built from 15 residues. The V and J ends lost 7 bases and 2 bases, in that order; junction bases with no gene match: 4. The CDR3: CASTGLAENTGELFF. Written as DNA, the CDR3 is TGTGCCAGCACCGGACTAGCGGAAAACACCGGGGAGCTGTTTTTT.

The chain employs TRBV7-2 and TRBJ2-1; unclear D gene. This CDR3 is 12 amino acids long. From germline, CDR1 is SGHTA and CDR2 FQGNSA. Trimming removed 1 base from V and 6 bases from J, with 4 bases in between. CDR3 nucleotides: TGTGCCAGCAGCTTAGGCGTCAATGAGCAGTTCTTC. Its protein is CASSLGVNEQFF.

The CDR3: CASSLDSPDSGNTIYF. Here the CDR3 DNA reads TGTGCCAGCTCACTAGACTCACCAGACTCTGGAAACACCATATATTTT. V and J are TRBV18 and TRBJ1-3; D remains unclear. V gave up 4 bases and J gave up 0 bases, with 13 bases separating them. The CDR3 length is 16 residues. The germline gives CDR1 KGHSH, CDR2 LQKENI.

This chain connects TRBV5-4 to TRBJ2-3; 8 nucleotides align to TRBD2. Per germline, CDR1 SGHNT and CDR2 YYREEE (reference sequence). CDR3 length: 15 residues. V was pared by 0 bases and J by 3 bases, with 3 bases of the junction left unmatched. CDR3 sequence (DNA): TGTGCCAGCAGCTTGGGGCTAGCGGGTACAGATACGCAGTATTTT. It codes for CASSLGLAGTDTQYF. Supplemented by reference TRBV5-4 and TRBJ2-3, the full variable domain reads ETGVTQSPTHLIKTRGQQVTLRCSSQSGHNTVSWYQQALGQGPQFIFQYYREEENGRGNFPPRFSGLQFPNYSSELNVNALELDDSALYLCASSLGLAGTDTQYFGPGTRLTVL.

The chain is built from TRBV5-1 and TRBJ2-7; maybe TRBD1 (5 bases). This CDR3 has 16 residues. Germline CDR1 is SGHRS and CDR2 is YFSETQ. The ends were cut back, 1 base at V and 0 bases at J, with 14 bases in the middle. The chain's CDR3 is CASSLLQGPTSYEQYF. The CDR3 DNA reads TGCGCCAGCAGCTTGCTGCAGGGCCCAACCTCCTACGAGCAGTACTTC.

V and J are TRBV4-3 and TRBJ2-1; 7 bases are shared with TRBD2. Germline lookup yields CDR1 LGHNA and CDR2 YSLEER. The CDR3 has 17 amino acids. Unmatched junction bases numbered 5, after V lost 0 bases and J lost 0 bases. The CDR3 protein is CASSQEGLVSSYNEQFF. The CDR3 DNA reads TGCGCCAGCAGCCAAGAAGGACTAGTCAGCTCCTACAATGAGCAGTTCTTC.

The J gene is TRBJ2-1, the V gene TRBV10-3, with 11 bases fitting TRBD2. The CDR3 loop spans 22 amino acids. Losses at the gene ends were 0 bases for V and 0 bases for J; bases not matched to a gene: 16. Germline V gene data show CDR1 as ENHRY and CDR2 as SYGVKD. CDR3 region: CAISESGTSGKEAPSSYNEQFF. CDR3 bases: TGTGCCATCAGTGAGTCGGGGACTAGCGGAAAAGAGGCACCAAGCTCCTACAATGAGCAGTTCTTC.

The J gene is TRBJ2-7, the V gene TRBV15; D gene ambiguous. The CDR3 is 14 amino acids. The ends were cut back, 2 bases at V and 2 bases at J, with 10 bases in the middle. Germline V gene lookup returns CDR1 LNHNV and CDR2 YYDKDF (reference sequence). Here the CDR3 reads CATSRPPPAYEQYF. CDR3 nucleotide sequence: TGTGCCACCAGCAGACCCCCCCCGGCCTACGAGCAGTACTTC.

This chain uses TRBV27 with TRBJ1-1, with a possible D match to TRBD1 (5 bases). Between the trimmed V and J ends, which lost 1 base and 4 bases, there was a span of 13 bases. Germline V gene data show CDR1 as MNHEY and CDR2 as SMNVEV (reference sequence). The CDR3 has 15 residues. The CDR3 reads CASSLLARDGTEAFF. The CDR3 bases are TGTGCCAGCAGTTTATTAGCCAGGGATGGCACTGAAGCTTTCTTT.

V and J are TRBV6-1 and TRBJ2-1, with a tentative D call TRBD2 (6 bases). V lost 6 bases to trimming and J lost 3 bases, with 12 bases between them. The length of the CDR3 is 14 residues. Germline-derived CDR1 and CDR2 are MNHNS and SASEGT. Here the CDR3 DNA reads TGTGCCAGCAGGGGACTTAACCTCTACAATGAGCAGTTCTTC. Translation: CASRGLNLYNEQFF.

The chain recombines TRBV10-2 with TRBJ1-3, with D tentatively TRBD1 (5 bases). From germline, CDR1 is WSHSY and CDR2 SAAADI. The CDR3 runs to 14 residues. Trimming took 3 bases from V and 6 from J, leaving 12 bases between them. CDR3 sequence: CASSEASRANTIYF. The CDR3 DNA sequence: TGCGCCAGCAGTGAAGCGTCCAGGGCAAACACCATATATTTT.

This clone appeared once. The gene calls are TRBV14 and TRBJ2-5; 8 bases map to TRBD1. This CDR3 has 15 residues. V lost 4 bases and J lost 2; bases outside the gene matches: 6. CDR1 SGHDN and CDR2 FVKESK come from the germline V gene. The CDR3 here is CASSPGGAGQETQYF. DNA for the CDR3: TGTGCCAGCAGCCCAGGGGGCGCGGGTCAAGAGACCCAGTACTTC.

The V and J genes are TRBV30 and TRBJ2-7; unclear D gene. V was trimmed by 0 bases and J by 2 bases, leaving 5 bases between them. Germline CDR1 reads GTSNPN; CDR2 reads SVGIG (reference sequence). The CDR3 runs to 12 residues. The CDR3 spells CAWSVAAYEQYF. In nucleotides, the CDR3 is TGTGCCTGGAGTGTGGCTGCCTACGAGCAGTACTTC.

The chain employs TRBV6-5 and TRBJ2-5; 10 bases are a match to TRBD2. This CDR3 is built from 15 residues. J lost 3 bases, V lost 2 bases, and 3 bases had no gene match. Germline CDR1 and CDR2: MNHEY and SVGAGI. CDR3 nucleotide sequence: TGTGCCAGCAGTTACCCCACTAGCGGGAAAGAGACCCAGTACTTC. Its translation: CASSYPTSGKETQYF.